The entry below gives a single T cell receptor (beta chain) sequence along with its context. This sample stems from a study of pediatric ulcerative colitis. The protocol was immunoSEQ multiplex PCR, while the TCRdb copy is restricted to in-frame clones and leaves out a portion. The sample consists of about 60,000 clones, over 80% of them appearing once. The germline V gene encodes CDR1 SQVTM and CDR2 ANQGSEA. The CDR3 has 14 residues. V dropped 5 bases and J dropped 4 bases, with 17 bases sitting between them. The receptor was derived from a boy aged 5-17 years who was a control in a study of pediatric ulcerative colitis. V is TRBV29-1 and J is TRBJ1-1; tentative D call: TRBD1 (5 bases). The sequenced sample was blood. CDR3 in amino acids: CSVKPQGGSTEAFF. The CDR3 region has the DNA TGCAGCGTTAAACCCCAGGGAGGAAGCACTGAAGCTTTCTTT.